The 10 T cell receptor beta chains presented below share a single source sample, sequenced in a study of blood T cells in healthy people across ages. Sample-barcoded 5' priming and a J-beta primer mix drove a second PCR of about 6 to 12 cycles. TCRdb re-called the 5' RACE reads through MiXCR, storing one row per CDR3 protein. The sample contains 1.8 million or so distinct CDR3 sequences, approximately 40% of which appear only once. Sequenced input: blood. The receptors stem from a human donor in good health.

Many counts were recorded for this clonotype. The chain has TRBV29-1 and TRBJ2-5; D tentatively fits TRBD1 or TRBD2 (5 bases each). The CDR3 loop spans 13 amino acids. Trimming took 1 base from V and 13 from J, leaving 19 bases between them. Germline V gene sequence: CDR1 SQVTM, CDR2 ANQGSEA. The CDR3, as DNA: TGCAGCGTTGAAGCCCCCAACGGGACCCCAGTGTACTTC. Protein sequence: CSVEAPNGTPVYF. Full variable domain (rest looked up from reference TRBV29-1 and TRBJ2-5): SAVISQKPSRDICQRGTSLTIQCQVDSQVTMMFWYRQQPGQSLTLIATANQGSEATYESGFVIDKFPISRPNLTFSTLTVSNMSPEDSSIYLCSVEAPNGTPVYFGPGTRLLVL.

This clonotype was found a few times. The chain employs TRBV13 and TRBJ1-1, with TRBD1 identical over 7 bases. After removal of 4 bases from V and 8 bases from J, the junction contained 7 bases not matched to a gene. The CDR3 is made up of 13 amino acids. Germline CDR1 reads PRHDT; CDR2 reads FYEKMQ (reference sequence). The CDR3 sequence: CASSSPDRREAFF. In DNA form, the CDR3 reads TGTGCCAGCAGCTCACCGGACAGGAGGGAAGCTTTCTTT.

This clonotype was seen a handful of times. The chain has TRBV20-1 and TRBJ2-1; 10 positions match TRBD2. J lost 7 bases, V lost 3 bases, and 15 bases had no gene match. This CDR3 contains 17 residues. Germline CDR1 and CDR2: DFQATT and SNEGSKA (reference sequence). The CDR3 region is CSARKAAGGLAWNEQFF. CDR3 bases: TGCAGTGCTAGGAAGGCCGCGGGGGGACTAGCGTGGAATGAGCAGTTCTTC.

This clonotype was seen once. The chain combines TRBV28 with TRBJ2-1, with TRBD2 identical over 7 bases. The CDR3 sequence is 15 residues long. V shed 2 bases and J 7 bases; nucleotides not matched to a gene: 8. Per the germline V gene, CDR1 is MDHEN and CDR2 is SYDVKM. In DNA form, the CDR3 reads TGTGCCAGCAGTTTAAATGGCCTGGGGGGGAATGAGCAGTTCTTC. Encoded protein: CASSLNGLGGNEQFF.

The chain recombines TRBV5-5 with TRBJ2-7; the D is unclear. The CDR3 extends over 15 amino acids. Trimming pared 4 bases from V and 3 bases from J, leaving 17 bases between. CDR1 is SGHKS and CDR2 is YYEKEE in the germline V gene (reference sequence). CDR3 protein: CASSPTAVEFYEQYF. The CDR3 region has the DNA TGTGCCAGCAGCCCCACGGCCGTGGAGTTCTACGAGCAGTACTTC.

The chain uses TRBV11-2 and TRBJ2-1; TRBD1 matches at 9 bases. In germline, CDR1 is SGHAT, CDR2 FQNNGV. The CDR3 is made up of 16 amino acids. J was trimmed by 7 bases and V by 3 bases; bases with no gene match: 10. Here the CDR3 DNA reads TGTGCCAGCAGCTTTTTGACAGGGGGGTCGGGGAATGAGCAGTTCTTC. Its protein product is CASSFLTGGSGNEQFF. Variable domain in full (rest from reference TRBV11-2 and TRBJ2-1): EAGVAQSPRYKIIEKRQSVAFWCNPISGHATLYWYQQILGQGPKLLIQFQNNGVVDDSQLPKDRFSAERLKGVDSTLKIQPAKLEDSAVYLCASSFLTGGSGNEQFFGPGTRLTVL.

As for this clonotype: Germline and junction disagree at one end, which may indicate a read error. This chain links TRBV9 with TRBJ1-2; D is unresolved. Germline CDR1 and CDR2: SGDLS and YYNGEE. CDR3 size: 12 residues. The CDR3 DNA sequence: TGTGCCAGCAGCCTATTAAACTATGACTACACCTTC. Translated: CASSLLNYDYTF. Combining the CDR3 with reference TRBV9 and TRBJ1-2 gives the whole variable domain DSGVTQTPKHLITATGQRVTLRCSPRSGDLSVYWYQQSLDQGLQFLIQYYNGEERAKGNILERFSAQQFPDLHSELNLSSLELGDSALYFCASSLLNYDYTFGSGTRLTVV.

The V gene is TRBV20-1, the J gene TRBJ2-2, with unresolved D. The V and J ends lost 0 bases and 5 bases respectively, with 7 bases between them. Germline CDR1 is DFQATT and CDR2 is SNEGSKA (reference sequence). The CDR3 runs 13 residues. Written as DNA, the CDR3 is TGCAGTGCTAGAGAGAGAAGGACCGGGGAGCTGTTTTTT. Its protein is CSARERRTGELFF.

This rearrangement joins TRBV28 to TRBJ1-2; 8 bases are a match to TRBD1. The CDR3 has 14 residues. Germline CDR1 is MDHEN and CDR2 is SYDVKM. V shed 5 bases, J shed 6 bases, and the junction held 8 bases outside the gene matches. As DNA, the CDR3 is TGTGCCAGCAGTCAACAGGGGGGCCCCGATGGCTACACCTTC. It codes for CASSQQGGPDGYTF.

V gene TRBV27 combines with J gene TRBJ2-3, with TRBD1 matching over 10 bases. This CDR3 has 17 amino acids. V was pared by 5 bases and J by 3 bases, with 11 bases of the junction left unmatched. Germline-derived CDR1 and CDR2 are MNHEY and SMNVEV (reference sequence). This CDR3 is CASSLSLTGGWTDTQYF. The CDR3 DNA follows: TGTGCCAGCAGTCTAAGCTTGACAGGGGGCTGGACAGATACGCAGTATTTT.